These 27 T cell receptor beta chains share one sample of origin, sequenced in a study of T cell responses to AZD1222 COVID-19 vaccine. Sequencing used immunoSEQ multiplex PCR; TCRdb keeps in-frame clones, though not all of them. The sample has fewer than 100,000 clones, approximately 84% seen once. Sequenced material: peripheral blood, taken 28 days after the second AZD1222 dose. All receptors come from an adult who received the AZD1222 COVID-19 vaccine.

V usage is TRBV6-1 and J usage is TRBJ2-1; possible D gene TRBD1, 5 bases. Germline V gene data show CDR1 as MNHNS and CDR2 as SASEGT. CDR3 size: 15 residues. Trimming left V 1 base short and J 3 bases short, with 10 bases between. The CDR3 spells CASSEVGESYNEQFF. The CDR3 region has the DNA TGTGCCAGCAGTGAAGTAGGGGAAAGCTACAATGAGCAGTTCTTC.

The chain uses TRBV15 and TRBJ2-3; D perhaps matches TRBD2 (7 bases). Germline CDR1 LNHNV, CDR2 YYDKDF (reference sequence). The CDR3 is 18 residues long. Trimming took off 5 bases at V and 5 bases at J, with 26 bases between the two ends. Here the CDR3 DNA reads TGTGCCACCAGCCCGCCCCGGGGGGCAGGGAATCGGATAGATACGCAGTATTTT. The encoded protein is CATSPPRGAGNRIDTQYF.

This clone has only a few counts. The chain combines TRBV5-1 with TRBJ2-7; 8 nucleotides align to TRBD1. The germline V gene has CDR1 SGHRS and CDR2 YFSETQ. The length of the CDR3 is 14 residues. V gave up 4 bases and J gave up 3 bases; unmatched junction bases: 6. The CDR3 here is CASSLRTGFYEQYF. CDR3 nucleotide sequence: TGCGCCAGCAGCCTCCGGACAGGGTTCTACGAGCAGTACTTC.

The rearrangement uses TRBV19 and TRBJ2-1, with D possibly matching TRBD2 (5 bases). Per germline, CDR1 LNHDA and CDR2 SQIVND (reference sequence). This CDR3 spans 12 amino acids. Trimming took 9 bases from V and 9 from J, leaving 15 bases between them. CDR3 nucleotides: TGTGCCAGCAGTCGGGGATCGGGTGAGCAGTTCTTC. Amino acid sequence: CASSRGSGEQFF.

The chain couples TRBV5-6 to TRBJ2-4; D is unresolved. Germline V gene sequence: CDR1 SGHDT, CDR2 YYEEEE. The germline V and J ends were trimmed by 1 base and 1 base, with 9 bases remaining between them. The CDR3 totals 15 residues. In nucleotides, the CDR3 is TGTGCCAGCAGCTTGTATCCCGAGGCCAAAAACATTCAGTACTTC. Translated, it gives CASSLYPEAKNIQYF.

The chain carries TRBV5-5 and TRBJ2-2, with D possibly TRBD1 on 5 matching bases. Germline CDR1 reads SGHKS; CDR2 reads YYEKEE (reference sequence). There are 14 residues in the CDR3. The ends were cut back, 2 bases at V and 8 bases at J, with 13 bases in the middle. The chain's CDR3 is CASSFRTNRGELFF. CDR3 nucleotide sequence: TGTGCCAGCAGCTTCCGGACAAACCGGGGGGAGCTGTTTTTT.

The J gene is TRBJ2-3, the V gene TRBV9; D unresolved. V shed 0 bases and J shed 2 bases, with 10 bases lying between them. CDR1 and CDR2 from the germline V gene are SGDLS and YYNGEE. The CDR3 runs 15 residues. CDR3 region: CASSVGNSPTDTQYF. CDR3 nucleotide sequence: TGTGCCAGCAGCGTAGGGAACAGCCCCACAGATACGCAGTATTTT.

CDR3 protein: CASTRTGVAANEKLFF. The CDR3 nucleotides read TGTGCCAGCACGCGGACAGGGGTGGCGGCTAATGAAAAACTGTTTTTT. The J gene is TRBJ1-4, the V gene TRBV2; 9 bases align to TRBD1. Germline trimming cut 7 bases from V and 3 bases from J; bases unmatched to any gene: 9. This CDR3 has 16 residues. Germline V CDR1 and CDR2: SNHLY, FYNNEI.

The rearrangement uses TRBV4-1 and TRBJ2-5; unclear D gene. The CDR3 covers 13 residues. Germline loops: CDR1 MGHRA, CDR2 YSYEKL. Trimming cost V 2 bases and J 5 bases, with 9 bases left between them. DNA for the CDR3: TGCGCCAGCAGCCAACCATACTGGGAGACCCAGTACTTC. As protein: CASSQPYWETQYF.

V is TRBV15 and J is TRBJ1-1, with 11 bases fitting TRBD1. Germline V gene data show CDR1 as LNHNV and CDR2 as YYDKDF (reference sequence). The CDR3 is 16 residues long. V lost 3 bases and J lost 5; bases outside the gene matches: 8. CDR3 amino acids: CATSRARGQGATEAFF. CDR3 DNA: TGTGCCACCAGCAGGGCTCGTGGACAGGGGGCTACTGAAGCTTTCTTT.

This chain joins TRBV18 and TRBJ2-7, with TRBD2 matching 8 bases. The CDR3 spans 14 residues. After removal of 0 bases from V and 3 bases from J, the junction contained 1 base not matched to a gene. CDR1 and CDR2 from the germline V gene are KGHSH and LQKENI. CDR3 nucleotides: TGTGCCAGCTCACCACCTAGCGGGATCTACGAGCAGTACTTC. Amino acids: CASSPPSGIYEQYF.

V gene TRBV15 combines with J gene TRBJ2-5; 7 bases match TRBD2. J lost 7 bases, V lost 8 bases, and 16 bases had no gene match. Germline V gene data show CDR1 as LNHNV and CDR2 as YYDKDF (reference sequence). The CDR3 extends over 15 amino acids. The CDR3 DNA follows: TGTGCCACCGGGGGGGACGCGGTTCCGGAAAGGACCCAGTACTTC. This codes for CATGGDAVPERTQYF.

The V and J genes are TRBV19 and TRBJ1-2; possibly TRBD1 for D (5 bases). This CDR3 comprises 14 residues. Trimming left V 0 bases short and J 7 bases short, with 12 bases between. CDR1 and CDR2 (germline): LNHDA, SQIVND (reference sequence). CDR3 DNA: TGTGCCAGTAGTATAGAGGAAAGGGGAGGTGGCTACACCTTC. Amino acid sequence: CASSIEERGGGYTF.

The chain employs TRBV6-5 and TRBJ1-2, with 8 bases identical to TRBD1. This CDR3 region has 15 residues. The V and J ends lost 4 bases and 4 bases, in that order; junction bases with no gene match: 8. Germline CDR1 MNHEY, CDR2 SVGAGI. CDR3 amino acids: CASSSGGREGYGYTF. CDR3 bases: TGTGCCAGCAGTTCAGGGGGCCGGGAGGGCTATGGCTACACCTTC.

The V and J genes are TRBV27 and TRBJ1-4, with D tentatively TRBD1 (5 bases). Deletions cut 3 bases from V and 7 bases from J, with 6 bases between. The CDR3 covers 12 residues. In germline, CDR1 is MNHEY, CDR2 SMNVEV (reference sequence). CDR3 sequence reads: CASSLRGEKLFF. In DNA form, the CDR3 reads TGTGCCAGCAGTTTGAGGGGTGAAAAACTGTTTTTT.

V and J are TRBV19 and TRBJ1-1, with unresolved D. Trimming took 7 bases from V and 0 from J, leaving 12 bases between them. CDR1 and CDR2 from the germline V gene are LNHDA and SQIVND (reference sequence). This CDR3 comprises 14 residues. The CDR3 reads CASKWEGLNTEAFF. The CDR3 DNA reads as TGTGCCAGTAAATGGGAAGGCTTGAACACTGAAGCTTTCTTT.

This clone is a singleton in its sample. For the CDR3, the DNA is TGTGCCAGTAGTATCCGGCGAAATAGCAATCAGCCCCAGCATTTT. Amino acid sequence: CASSIRRNSNQPQHF. This chain links TRBV19 with TRBJ1-5; D is unclear. The CDR3 is 15 residues long. The germline V gene has CDR1 LNHDA and CDR2 SQIVND (reference sequence). V shed 3 bases and J shed 0 bases, with 9 bases lying between them. The complete variable domain, with remaining parts taken from reference TRBV19 and TRBJ1-5, reads DGGITQSPKYLFRKEGQNVTLSCEQNLNHDAMYWYRQDPGQGLRLIYYSQIVNDFQKGDIAEGYSVSREKKESFPLTVTSAQKNPTAFYLCASSIRRNSNQPQHFGDGTRLSIL.

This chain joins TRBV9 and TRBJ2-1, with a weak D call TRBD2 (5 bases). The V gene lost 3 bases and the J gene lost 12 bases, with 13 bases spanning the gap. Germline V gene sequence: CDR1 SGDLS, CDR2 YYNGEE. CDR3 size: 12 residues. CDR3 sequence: CASSAGRERQFF. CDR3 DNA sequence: TGTGCCAGCAGCGCCGGACGGGAACGGCAGTTCTTC.

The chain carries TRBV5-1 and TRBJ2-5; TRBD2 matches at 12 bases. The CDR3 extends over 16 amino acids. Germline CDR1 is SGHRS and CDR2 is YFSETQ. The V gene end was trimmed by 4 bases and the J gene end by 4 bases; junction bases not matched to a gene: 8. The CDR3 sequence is CASSLSSGGAGETQYF. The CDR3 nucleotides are TGCGCCAGCAGCCTTTCTAGCGGGGGGGCCGGAGAGACCCAGTACTTC.

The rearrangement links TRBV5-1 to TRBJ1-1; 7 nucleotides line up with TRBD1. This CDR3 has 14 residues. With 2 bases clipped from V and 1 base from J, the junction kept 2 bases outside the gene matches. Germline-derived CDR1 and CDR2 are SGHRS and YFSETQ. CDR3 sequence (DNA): TGCGCCAGCAGCTTACAGGGGTCGAACACTGAAGCTTTCTTT. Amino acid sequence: CASSLQGSNTEAFF.

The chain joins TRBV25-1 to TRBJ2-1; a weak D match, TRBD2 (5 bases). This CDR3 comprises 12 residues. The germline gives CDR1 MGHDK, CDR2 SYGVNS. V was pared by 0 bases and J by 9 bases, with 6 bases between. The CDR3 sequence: CASSEYRGEQFF. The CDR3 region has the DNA TGTGCCAGCAGTGAATACCGGGGTGAGCAGTTCTTC.

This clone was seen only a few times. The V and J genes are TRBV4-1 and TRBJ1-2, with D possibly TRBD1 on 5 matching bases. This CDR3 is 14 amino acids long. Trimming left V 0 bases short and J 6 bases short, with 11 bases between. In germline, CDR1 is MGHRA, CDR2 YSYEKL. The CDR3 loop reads CASSQEGRADGYTF. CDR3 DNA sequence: TGCGCCAGCAGCCAAGAGGGCAGGGCGGATGGCTACACCTTC.

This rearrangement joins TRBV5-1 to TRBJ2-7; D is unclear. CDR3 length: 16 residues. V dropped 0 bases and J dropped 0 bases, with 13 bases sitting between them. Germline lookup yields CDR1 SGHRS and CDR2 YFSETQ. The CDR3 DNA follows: TGCGCCAGCAGCTTGGAGGTTGGCGCTCTCTCCTACGAGCAGTACTTC. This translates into CASSLEVGALSYEQYF.

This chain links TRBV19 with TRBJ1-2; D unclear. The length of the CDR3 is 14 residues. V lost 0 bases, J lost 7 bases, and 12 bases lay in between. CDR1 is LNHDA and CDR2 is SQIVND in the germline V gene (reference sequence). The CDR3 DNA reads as TGTGCCAGTAGTATAGATCGGGAGGATAGTGGCTACACCTTC. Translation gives CASSIDREDSGYTF.

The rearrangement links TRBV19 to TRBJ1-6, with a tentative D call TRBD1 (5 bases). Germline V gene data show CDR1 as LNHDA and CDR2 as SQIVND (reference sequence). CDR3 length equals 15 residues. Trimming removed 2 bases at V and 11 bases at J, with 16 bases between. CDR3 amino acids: CASSIWQGNTAPLHF. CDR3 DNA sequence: TGTGCCAGTAGTATATGGCAGGGAAATACGGCACCCCTCCACTTT.

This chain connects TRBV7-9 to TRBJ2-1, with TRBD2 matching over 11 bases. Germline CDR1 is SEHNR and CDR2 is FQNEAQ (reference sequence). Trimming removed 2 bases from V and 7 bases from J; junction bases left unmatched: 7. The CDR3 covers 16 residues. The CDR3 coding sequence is TGTGCCAGCAGCTTATTCACTAGCGGGAGTGGGAATGAGCAGTTCTTC. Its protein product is CASSLFTSGSGNEQFF.

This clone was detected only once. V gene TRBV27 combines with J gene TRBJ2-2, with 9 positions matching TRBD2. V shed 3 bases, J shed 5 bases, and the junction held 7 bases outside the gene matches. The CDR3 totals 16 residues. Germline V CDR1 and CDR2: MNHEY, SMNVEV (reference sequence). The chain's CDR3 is CASSLSSGRKTGELFF. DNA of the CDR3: TGTGCCAGCAGTTTGTCGAGCGGGAGGAAAACCGGGGAGCTGTTTTTT.